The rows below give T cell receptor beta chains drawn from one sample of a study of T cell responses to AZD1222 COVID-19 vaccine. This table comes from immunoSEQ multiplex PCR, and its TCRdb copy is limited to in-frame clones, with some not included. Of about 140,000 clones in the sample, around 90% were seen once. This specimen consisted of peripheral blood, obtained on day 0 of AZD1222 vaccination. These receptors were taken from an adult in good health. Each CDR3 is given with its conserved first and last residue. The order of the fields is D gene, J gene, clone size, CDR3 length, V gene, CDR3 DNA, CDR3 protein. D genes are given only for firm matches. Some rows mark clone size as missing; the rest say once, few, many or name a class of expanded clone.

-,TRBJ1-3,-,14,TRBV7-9,TGTGCCAGCAGCTTATACAGGGAAGGAAACACCATATATTTT,CASSLYREGNTIYF
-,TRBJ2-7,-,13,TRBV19,TGTGCCAGTAGTATGCAGGGTAACCACGAGCAGTACTTC,CASSMQGNHEQYF
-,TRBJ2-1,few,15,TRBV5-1,TGCGCCAGCAGCTTGGCCAGGGGATCCTACAATGAGCAGTTCTTC,CASSLARGSYNEQFF
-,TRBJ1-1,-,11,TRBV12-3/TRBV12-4,TGTGCCAGCAGAACAGGGTTATTAGCTTTCTTT,CASRTGLLAFF
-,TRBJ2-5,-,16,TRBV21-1,TGTGCCAGCAGCAAAGTGAGCGTCAGGCACCAAGAGACCCAGTACTTC,CASSKVSVRHQETQYF
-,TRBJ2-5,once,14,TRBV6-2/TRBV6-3,TGTGCCAGCAGTTACTCAGGTCAGCCAGAGACCCAGTACTTC,CASSYSGQPETQYF
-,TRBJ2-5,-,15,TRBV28,TGTGCCAGCAGCGAAATTATCGGGGCGGGGGAGACCCAGTACTTC,CASSEIIGAGETQYF
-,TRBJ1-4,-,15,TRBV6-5,TGTGCCAGCTCGCGGACTCCCAACGGTCGTGAAAAACTGTTTTTT,CASSRTPNGREKLFF
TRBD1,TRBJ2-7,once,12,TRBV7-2,TGTGCCAGCAGCCCCGGGACAGGGGACCAGTACTTC,CASSPGTGDQYF
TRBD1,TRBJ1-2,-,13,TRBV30,TGTGCCTGGAGTCCTGACAGGGAGTATGGCTACACCTTC,CAWSPDREYGYTF
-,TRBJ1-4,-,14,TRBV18,TGTGCCAGCTCACCGGGGCAGGGGTATGAAAAACTGTTTTTT,CASSPGQGYEKLFF
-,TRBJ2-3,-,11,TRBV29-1,TGCAGCGTTGGGGGGGCAGATACGCAGTATTTT,CSVGGADTQYF
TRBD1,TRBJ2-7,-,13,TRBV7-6,TGTGCCAGCAGCCCAGGGGGACGTTACGAGCAGTACTTC,CASSPGGRYEQYF
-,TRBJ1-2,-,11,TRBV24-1,TGTGCCACCAGTGATTTTAATGGCTACACCTTC,CATSDFNGYTF
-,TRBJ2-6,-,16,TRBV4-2,TGTGCCAGCAGCCAAGCGGACGGGGCTGGGGCCAACGTCCTGACTTTC,CASSQADGAGANVLTF
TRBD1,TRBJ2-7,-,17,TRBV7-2,TGTGCCAGCAGCTTAGGCCCAGGGGGCCCCTCCCTCTACGAGCAGTACTTC,CASSLGPGGPSLYEQYF
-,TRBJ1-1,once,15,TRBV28,TGTGCCAGCAGTTTCAGGGACACGAGGAACACTGAAGCTTTCTTT,CASSFRDTRNTEAFF
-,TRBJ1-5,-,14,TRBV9,TGTGCCAGCAGCGCCCGGGACAGCAATCAGCCCCAGCATTTT,CASSARDSNQPQHF
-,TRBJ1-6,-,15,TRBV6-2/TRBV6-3,TGTGCCAGCAGCCCCTCGGGACTGGATAATTCACCCCTCCACTTT,CASSPSGLDNSPLHF
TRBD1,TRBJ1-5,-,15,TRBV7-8,TGTGCCAGCAGCCCGTGGACAGGAAACAATCAGCCCCAGCATTTT,CASSPWTGNNQPQHF
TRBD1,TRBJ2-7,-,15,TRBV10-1,TGCGCCAGCAGTGGCGACAGGGGGCCCACCGGCGAGCAGTACTTC,CASSGDRGPTGEQYF
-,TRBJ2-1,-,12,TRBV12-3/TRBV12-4,TGTGCCAGCAGTTTAGTCTACAATGAGCAGTTCTTC,CASSLVYNEQFF
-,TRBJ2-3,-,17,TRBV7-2,TGTGCCAGCAGCTTAGCGCCGGCGGGATATAGCACAGATACGCAGTATTTT,CASSLAPAGYSTDTQYF
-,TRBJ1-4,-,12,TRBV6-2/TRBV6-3,TGTGCCAGCAGTCCCGCGACGGAAAAACTGTTTTTT,CASSPATEKLFF
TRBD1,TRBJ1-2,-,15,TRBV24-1,TGTGCCACCAGTGACGCAGGACAGGGGGGATATGGCTACACCTTC,CATSDAGQGGYGYTF
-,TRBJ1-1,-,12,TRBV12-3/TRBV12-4,TGTGCCAGCAGTTTAGCGAACACTGAAGCTTTCTTT,CASSLANTEAFF
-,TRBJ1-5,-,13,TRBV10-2,TGCGCCAGCAGTGTGAACACCGATCAGCCCCAGCATTTT,CASSVNTDQPQHF
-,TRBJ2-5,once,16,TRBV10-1,TGCGCCAGTCGACTAGGGGGGAGGGCCGTTAGAGAGACCCAGTACTTC,CASRLGGRAVRETQYF
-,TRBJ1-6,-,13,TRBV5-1,TGCGCCAGCAGCTTGGAACCGAAGTCACCCCTCCACTTT,CASSLEPKSPLHF
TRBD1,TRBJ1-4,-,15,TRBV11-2,TGTGCCAGCAGCTTTGGACAGGGGGCAACGGGAAAACTGTTTTTT,CASSFGQGATGKLFF
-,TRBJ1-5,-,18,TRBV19,TGTGCCAGTAGTATTAACATTGGGTTATGGGGTAGCAATCAGCCCCAGCATTTT,CASSINIGLWGSNQPQHF
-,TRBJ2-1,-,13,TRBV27,TGTGCCAGCAGAGGAGGGTTTGAGAATGAGCAGTTCTTC,CASRGGFENEQFF
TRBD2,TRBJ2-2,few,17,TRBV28,TGTGCCAGCAGTTTATGGGAACTAGCGGGAGGGCCCGGGGAGCTGTTTTTT,CASSLWELAGGPGELFF
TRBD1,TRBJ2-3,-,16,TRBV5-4,TGTGCCAGCAGCAGGGACAGGGGCGGGAGCACAGATACGCAGTATTTT,CASSRDRGGSTDTQYF
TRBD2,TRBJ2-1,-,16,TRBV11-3,TGTGCCAGCAGCCTCGGACTAGCGGGAGATCTGAATGAGCAGTTCTTC,CASSLGLAGDLNEQFF
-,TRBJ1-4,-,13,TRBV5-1,TGCGCCAGCAGCTTGGAGTTTCGCGAAAAACTGTTTTTT,CASSLEFREKLFF
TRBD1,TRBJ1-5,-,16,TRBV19,TGTGCCAGTAGTGCTCGACAGGGGGCTAGCAATCAGCCCCAGCATTTT,CASSARQGASNQPQHF
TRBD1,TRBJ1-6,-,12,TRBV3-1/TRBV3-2,TGTGCCAGCAGACAGGGGAATTCACCCCTCCACTTT,CASRQGNSPLHF
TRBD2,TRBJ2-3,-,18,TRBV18,TGTGCCAGCTCACCATTGCCGACTAGCGGGACGTCCACAGATACGCAGTATTTT,CASSPLPTSGTSTDTQYF
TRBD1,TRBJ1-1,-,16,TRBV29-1,TGCAGCGTCGCCGTGGGACAGGGGGCCCTGGGGACTGAAGCTTTCTTT,CSVAVGQGALGTEAFF
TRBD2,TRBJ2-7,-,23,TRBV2,TGTGCCAGCAGTGAGCCGGGCGGCCTTATTCCGGGACTAGCGGGAGAGGGGTCCTACGAGCAGTACTTC,CASSEPGGLIPGLAGEGSYEQYF
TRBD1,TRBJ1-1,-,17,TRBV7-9,TGTGCCAGCAGCTTAGATCCGGGACAGGGGGCGGACACTGAAGCTTTCTTT,CASSLDPGQGADTEAFF
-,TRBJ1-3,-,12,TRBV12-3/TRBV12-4,TGTGCCAGCACCTACTCTGGAAACACCATATATTTT,CASTYSGNTIYF
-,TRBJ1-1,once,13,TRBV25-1,TGTGCCAGCAGTGGTTCCGGACAGAGGAGCGCTTTCTTT,CASSGSGQRSAFF
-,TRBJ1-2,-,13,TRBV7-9,TGTGCCAGCAGCCTACCGGGGGGCTACGGCTACACCTTC,CASSLPGGYGYTF
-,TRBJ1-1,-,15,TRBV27,TGTGCCAGCAGTTTTGCGGATGTAAGGAACACTGAAGCTTTCTTT,CASSFADVRNTEAFF
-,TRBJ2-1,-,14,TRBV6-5,TGTGCCAGCAGTTATGGGGCGGACTACAATGAGCAGTTCTTC,CASSYGADYNEQFF
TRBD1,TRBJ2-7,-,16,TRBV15,TGTGCCACCAGCAGATTAAGAGACAGGGGGCGCAACGAGCAGTACTTC,CATSRLRDRGRNEQYF
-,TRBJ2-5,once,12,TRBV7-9,TGTGCCAGCAGCGCGAACCAAGAGACCCAGTACTTC,CASSANQETQYF